This T cell receptor (beta chain) derives from a study of blood T cell repertoires in COVID-19 (dated by TCRdb to the early 2020s). Background on the whole study: Samples from collaborators originated in the United States, Italy and Spain and spanned both the acute and convalescent phases of COVID-19. The material from the prospective study consisted of cDNA or gDNA derived from T cells, B-cell-depleted T cells, or PBMCs. Deeply sampled blood TCRbeta repertoires from subjects exposed to, actively infected with, or recovered from COVID-19 were included in the dataset. A freely available public database, intended as a resource for researchers studying the immune response to SARS-CoV-2, is where the repertoires were released. The samples were drawn from the first 160 participants of the ongoing ImmuneRACE study and from 1,254 subjects provided by 6 global collaborators. Nearly every sample came with metadata listing a de-identified subject ID, COVID-19 status, age in years and sex. HLA class I and class II types, where available, came from metadata supplied by the sample provider rather than from assay-based typing. General study outcomes and caveats: The quantity of clinical and demographic metadata differed by source and by participant and was supplied without curation.

TCRbeta CDR3 regions were amplified from genomic DNA using the immunoSEQ Assay, a bias-controlled multiplex PCR. Processing in the source paper ran as follows. The number of nucleated cells in each sample was estimated from the amplification of reference gene primers within the assay. Sequence reads were collapsed and filtered to measure the absolute abundance of every unique TCRbeta CDR3 rearrangement. Productive Simpson clonality was computed per sample as the square root of Simpson's diversity index over productive rearrangements. Imported from immuneACCESS, the table was reduced by TCRdb to in-frame sequences with V and J called. These copies leave out some clones; in studies compared against another copy, an unresolved V gene accounts for under half, and the cause of the remainder is not known. The DNA gave D and trimming, while V, J and clone size come from that table. Recorded for this sample are roughly 200,000 clones; 86% of them occurred a single time. The leading ten clones occupy 3.5% to 5.5% of the sample.

Of note for this clone: It has no known antigen specificity. Base qualities were left out, and no much larger clone turns up one base away.

CDR1 and CDR2 (LGHDT, YNNKEL) derive from the germline V gene (reference sequence). V ends up 2 bases short and J 4 bases short, with an unmatched junction base count of 4. Reading from cysteine to phenylalanine, the CDR3 counts 14 amino acids. Here the CDR3 DNA is all that survives: 42 bases in frame from base 1. In the prospective study, participants were about 18 to 95 years old, resided in 24 geographic areas of the United States, and were enrolled through a virtual design. In the prospective study, participants were assigned to cohorts based on the clinical history participants reported in a screening survey and a study questionnaire. Exposed participants were defined as having been in contact with someone with a PCR-confirmed or clinician-diagnosed COVID-19 case within 2 weeks of study entry. In the prospective study, whole blood, serum and a nasopharyngeal or oropharyngeal swab were collected from each participant by mobile phlebotomists. Prospective study participants could optionally give additional blood draws and questionnaires over a roughly two-month period. Blood samples from the prospective study were shipped frozen or at room temperature prior to DNA extraction.

Sample: PBMCs or T cells enriched from blood (not recorded which). The TCR sequence derives from a woman in her twenties or thirties who had been exposed to COVID-19. The chain employs TRBV3-1 (or the pseudogene TRBV3-2) and TRBJ2-7; TRBD2 agrees with 8 junctional bases. The CDR3 region: CASSQFGGGYEQYF. In nucleotide form, the sequence is TGTGCCAGCAGCCAATTCGGGGGGGGATACGAGCAGTACTTC.